This T cell receptor (beta chain) was identified during a study of cytomegalovirus exposure and HLA in healthy donors. Study outcomes and limitations: A later analysis showed that HLA-associated TCR beta chains had undergone more clonal expansion than equally common others.

V was pared by 0 bases and J by 5 bases, with 6 bases of the junction left unmatched. The CDR3 loop spans 16 amino acids. Germline lookup yields CDR1 LGHNA and CDR2 YNFKEQ. The PCR ran on 60 Vbeta and 13 Jbeta primers. As originally analysed: Tens of millions of unique TCR beta chains, about 11 million of them shared, were counted by a later analysis. Generated by immunoSEQ multiplex PCR, the TCRdb table keeps only in-frame clones and is missing some. The V and J calls and the clone size are those of that table, but D and trimming were determined from the DNA. Of roughly 180,000 clones in the sample, 84% were seen once. Remarks on this clone: Its antigen remains unidentified.

This clonotype was obtained from a man younger than 45 in good health and CMV-seronegative. Sequences were obtained from PBMCs. The chain couples TRBV4-2 to TRBJ2-1; 8 nucleotides agree with TRBD2. CDR3 residues: CASSQDLGREDNEQFF. CDR3 nucleotide sequence: TGTGCCAGCAGCCAAGATCTTGGGCGGGAGGACAATGAGCAGTTCTTC.